The 23 T cell receptor beta chains presented below share a single source sample, sequenced in a study of cytomegalovirus exposure and HLA in healthy donors. A multiplex PCR was run with 60 Vbeta primers and 13 Jbeta primers. The assay was immunoSEQ multiplex PCR, and TCRdb's table has in-frame clones only and misses some. The sample holds about 180,000 clones; around three quarters are singletons and the top ten take approximately 0.69%. The specimen was PBMCs. The receptors were sampled from a woman aged 40 to 55 in good health and CMV-seronegative.

J is TRBJ2-7 and V is TRBV5-1; 14 bases are shared with TRBD2. CDR3 length equals 17 residues. The germline CDR1 and CDR2 sequences are SGHRS and YFSETQ. The J segment lost 6 bases and the V segment lost 4 bases, leaving 12 bases of the junction unmatched. The CDR3 loop is CASSTGLAGGPLVEQYF. DNA of the CDR3: TGCGCCAGCAGCACCGGACTAGCGGGAGGACCCCTGGTCGAGCAGTACTTC.

This chain joins TRBV5-1 and TRBJ2-7; D perhaps matches TRBD2 (7 bases). This CDR3 contains 14 residues. Germline-derived CDR1 and CDR2 are SGHRS and YFSETQ. V was shortened by 0 bases and J by 4 bases, with 11 bases between the two germline ends. For the CDR3, the DNA is TGCGCCAGCAGCTTGGTAGGGGGAGGGTACGAGCAGTACTTC. This gives the protein CASSLVGGGYEQYF.

This sequence joins TRBV27 and TRBJ2-3; 14 bases are a match to TRBD2. Germline CDR1 is MNHEY and CDR2 is SMNVEV (reference sequence). J gave up 3 bases and V 4 bases, and 12 bases lay outside the gene matches. The CDR3 is 19 amino acids. DNA for the CDR3: TGTGCCAGCAGTTCTGGCTTGACTAGCGGGGGGGCATCAACAGATACGCAGTATTTT. Its translation is CASSSGLTSGGASTDTQYF.

The chain combines TRBV29-1 with TRBJ2-5; 11 bases are a match to TRBD2. The V and J ends lost 3 bases and 5 bases, in that order; junction bases with no gene match: 11. The CDR3 length is 16 residues. CDR1 SQVTM and CDR2 ANQGSEA come from the germline V gene. CDR3 DNA: TGCAGCGTTGATGGACTAGCGGGCACCAAACGGGAGACCCAGTACTTC. Translation: CSVDGLAGTKRETQYF.

V gene TRBV6-1 combines with J gene TRBJ2-1; 10 positions agree with TRBD1. This CDR3 is 14 amino acids long. CDR1 is MNHNS and CDR2 is SASEGT in the germline V gene. V was clipped by 6 bases and J by 2 bases; unmatched bases: 1. The CDR3 coding sequence is TGTGCCAGCAGGGGGACAGGGGCCTACAATGAGCAGTTCTTC. Residues: CASRGTGAYNEQFF.

The chain couples TRBV7-6 to TRBJ2-2, with 13 bases matching TRBD2. V gave up 8 bases and J gave up 5 bases; unmatched junction bases: 5. The CDR3 spans 15 residues. Germline V gives CDR1 SGHVS, CDR2 FNYEAQ. The CDR3 DNA follows: TGTGCCAGCGGATTACTAGCGGGAGGGACCGGGGAGCTGTTTTTT. It is translated as CASGLLAGGTGELFF.

The chain links TRBV28 to TRBJ1-1, with 8 bases matching TRBD1. The CDR3 is 16 residues long. The trim removed 3 bases at V and 3 bases at J, leaving 9 bases unmatched. Looked up from germline, CDR1 is MDHEN and CDR2 is SYDVKM. This CDR3 is CASSLTGDRPDTEAFF. DNA of the CDR3: TGTGCCAGCAGTTTGACCGGGGACAGGCCGGACACTGAAGCTTTCTTT.

This clone has a handful of counts. The chain joins TRBV28 to TRBJ1-3; TRBD1 might be the D (5 bases). This CDR3 is 15 amino acids long. V lost 5 bases and J 0 bases, leaving 11 bases between the germline ends. Germline CDR1 is MDHEN and CDR2 is SYDVKM. The CDR3 coding sequence is TGTGCCAGCAGTACACAGGCTACCTCTGGAAACACCATATATTTT. This sequence encodes CASSTQATSGNTIYF.

The chain carries TRBV19 and TRBJ2-7; D may be TRBD1 (6 bases). V lost 3 bases and J lost 3, with 12 bases in between. CDR3 length: 14 residues. Germline CDR1 and CDR2: LNHDA and SQIVND (reference sequence). CDR3 sequence (DNA): TGTGCCAGTAGTATTGAGGGACACAACTACGAGCAGTACTTC. Protein sequence: CASSIEGHNYEQYF.

The gene calls are TRBV15 and TRBJ1-5; a weak D match, TRBD1 (5 bases). This CDR3 is 16 amino acids long. The V gene lost 0 bases and the J gene lost 2 bases, with 11 bases spanning the gap. CDR1 and CDR2 from the germline V gene are LNHNV and YYDKDF (reference sequence). The CDR3 DNA reads as TGTGCCACCAGCAGAGATCGGGGGGGTGGCAATCAGCCCCAGCATTTT. It specifies CATSRDRGGGNQPQHF.

The chain has TRBV2 and TRBJ1-4, with D tentatively TRBD1 (6 bases). Trimming stripped 4 bases from V and 8 bases from J, with 17 bases between. The CDR3 loop spans 15 amino acids. Per germline, CDR1 SNHLY and CDR2 FYNNEI. The CDR3 loop is CASSAPGGGREKLFF. As DNA, the CDR3 is TGTGCCAGCAGTGCCCCTGGGGGGGGCCGGGAAAAACTGTTTTTT. The variable domain in full, completed from reference TRBV2 and TRBJ1-4, reads EPEVTQTPSHQVTQMGQEVILRCVPISNHLYFYWYRQILGQKVEFLVSFYNNEISEKSEIFDDQFSVERPDGSNFTLKIRSTKLEDSAMYFCASSAPGGGREKLFFGSGTQLSVL.

The chain has TRBV15 and TRBJ1-5; D is undetermined. CDR3 length: 12 residues. CDR1 LNHNV and CDR2 YYDKDF come from the germline V gene (reference sequence). Trimming shortened V by 4 bases and J by 4 bases, and 5 bases separated the two germline ends. The DNA of the CDR3 is TGTGCCACCAGCACCCCTAATCAGCCCCAGCATTTT. Protein product: CATSTPNQPQHF.

This chain links TRBV23-1 with TRBJ2-5, with 11 bases lining up with TRBD2. TRBV23-1 is an ORF, and what it does is uncertain. The CDR3 loop spans 18 amino acids. The V segment lost 2 bases and the J segment 10 bases; nucleotides outside the gene matches: 18. The DNA for the CDR3 is TGCGCCAGCAGTCAAGCCTTGAGGGGTAGCGGGAGGGGGAGGGACCAGTACTTC. Translating it yields CASSQALRGSGRGRDQYF.

The chain combines TRBV6-5 with TRBJ2-3, with D tentatively TRBD1 (6 bases). Trimming removed 6 bases from V and 4 bases from J, with 14 bases in between. Germline V lookup: CDR1 MNHEY, CDR2 SVGAGI. CDR3 size: 14 residues. The chain's CDR3 is CASRPQGRADTQYF. In DNA, the CDR3 is TGTGCCAGCAGACCACAGGGAAGGGCAGATACGCAGTATTTT.

The chain joins TRBV30 to TRBJ1-5, with 9 bases fitting TRBD1. The CDR3 totals 12 residues. V lost 5 bases and J lost 4; bases outside the gene matches: 0. In germline, CDR1 is GTSNPN, CDR2 SVGIG (reference sequence). The CDR3 loop is CAWGQGNQPQHF. CDR3 sequence (DNA): TGTGCCTGGGGACAGGGGAATCAGCCCCAGCATTTT.

The chain joins TRBV18 to TRBJ1-1; 9 positions agree with TRBD1. This CDR3 region has 16 residues. The trim removed 1 base at V and 3 bases at J, leaving 6 bases unmatched. Per the germline V gene, CDR1 is KGHSH and CDR2 is LQKENI. The CDR3 loop is CASSPRQGVADTEAFF. CDR3 bases: TGTGCCAGCTCACCACGACAGGGGGTTGCGGACACTGAAGCTTTCTTT. The full variable domain, completed using reference TRBV18 and TRBJ1-1, is NAGVMQNPRHLVRRRGQEARLRCSPMKGHSHVYWYRQLPEEGLKFMVYLQKENIIDESGMPKERFSAEFPKEGPSILRIQQVVRGDSAAYFCASSPRQGVADTEAFFGQGTRLTVV.

This rearrangement joins TRBV25-1 to TRBJ1-1; D gene ambiguous. Germline-derived CDR1 and CDR2 are MGHDK and SYGVNS. V gave up 3 bases and J gave up 5 bases, with 10 bases separating them. The CDR3 is made up of 13 amino acids. The CDR3 DNA follows: TGTGCCAGCAGTGAGAGAGGGTATACTGAAGCTTTCTTT. Amino acids: CASSERGYTEAFF.

The chain combines TRBV19 with TRBJ1-1; a possible D gene is TRBD1 (5 bases). This CDR3 is built from 15 residues. Trimming pared 3 bases from V and 1 base from J, leaving 12 bases between. CDR1 and CDR2 (germline): LNHDA, SQIVND (reference sequence). Here the CDR3 DNA reads TGTGCCAGTAGTATCGGTGGGGCCGCGAACACTGAAGCTTTCTTT. This translates into CASSIGGAANTEAFF.

The rearrangement links TRBV4-2 to TRBJ2-4; D perhaps matches TRBD2 (5 bases). The germline CDR1 and CDR2 sequences are LGHNA and YNFKEQ. V lost 4 bases and J 3 bases, leaving 13 bases between the germline ends. There are 15 residues in the CDR3. In DNA form, the CDR3 reads TGTGCCAGCAGCCCCGAGGGCCGGGACAAAAACATTCAGTACTTC. Translated, it gives CASSPEGRDKNIQYF.

The CDR3: CAWAGQGIYEQYF. CDR3 DNA sequence: TGTGCCTGGGCGGGACAGGGGATCTACGAGCAGTACTTC. The chain has TRBV30 and TRBJ2-7, with 10 positions matching TRBD1. CDR3 length: 13 residues. V lost 5 bases, J lost 3 bases, and 4 bases stayed unmatched. Germline loops: CDR1 GTSNPN, CDR2 SVGIG (reference sequence).

This chain uses TRBV7-3 with TRBJ2-2, with 11 bases aligning to TRBD2. There are 17 residues in the CDR3. The J segment lost 2 bases and the V segment lost 4 bases, leaving 6 bases of the junction unmatched. Germline V CDR1 and CDR2: SGHTA, FQGTGA. CDR3 protein: CASSSRGTSGNTGELFF. The CDR3, as DNA: TGTGCCAGCAGCTCCCGTGGGACTAGCGGCAACACCGGGGAGCTGTTTTTT.

V gene TRBV6-5 combines with J gene TRBJ1-5; a possible D gene is TRBD1 (5 bases). V lost 6 bases and J 2 bases, leaving 14 bases between the germline ends. The CDR3 consists of 15 residues. Germline CDR1 MNHEY, CDR2 SVGAGI. The CDR3, as DNA: TGTGCCAGCAGGCTTTCGGGGGGTGGCAATCAGCCCCAGCATTTT. It translates to CASRLSGGGNQPQHF.

The V gene is TRBV7-9, the J gene TRBJ2-3; tentatively, D is TRBD2 (6 bases). The germline V gene has CDR1 SEHNR and CDR2 FQNEAQ (reference sequence). Trimming took off 5 bases at V and 1 base at J, with 13 bases between the two ends. The CDR3 consists of 15 residues. The CDR3 reads CASSPGGPGTDTQYF. CDR3 nucleotide sequence: TGTGCCAGCAGCCCCGGGGGTCCCGGCACAGATACGCAGTATTTT.